The 11 T cell receptor beta chains below were found in one sample sequenced in a study of early T cells in non-severe SARS-CoV-2 infection (TCRdb year 2021). The method was 5' RACE. The run used a NextSeq 500. In-frame beta chains were kept once TCRdb had trimmed the public reads at Q25 with fastp and called clones with MiXCR. For every CDR3 protein sequence, its rows merge into one entry that carries the most common genes and DNA. The sample table shows around 100,000 distinct CDR3 sequences, and about an eighth are seen once. The ten largest make up about 5.7% of the sample. Input material: whole blood. These receptors were obtained from an adult who was a healthcare worker with PCR-confirmed SARS-CoV-2 infection or an uninfected control (not recorded which).

This clonotype appeared a few times. This chain connects TRBV6-4 to TRBJ2-2, with no clear D. Germline V gene data show CDR1 as MRHNA and CDR2 as SNTAGT. V was shortened by 2 bases and J by 3 bases, with 4 bases between the two germline ends. This CDR3 spans 13 amino acids. The CDR3 loop reads CASSDGDTGELFF. CDR3 bases: TGTGCCAGCAGTGACGGGGACACCGGGGAGCTGTTTTTT.

This clonotype was seen at least ten times. The chain joins TRBV20-1 to TRBJ2-1; TRBD1 or TRBD2 may be the D gene (5 bases each). Germline CDR1 reads DFQATT; CDR2 reads SNEGSKA (reference sequence). CDR3 length equals 16 residues. Trimming shortened V by 0 bases and J by 4 bases, and 16 bases separated the two germline ends. DNA of the CDR3: TGCAGTGCTAGAGATCGCGGGCAGGGATCATACAATGAGCAGTTCTTC. Amino acid sequence: CSARDRGQGSYNEQFF.

This chain joins TRBV11-2 and TRBJ2-7, with D perhaps assigned TRBD1 or TRBD2 (7 bases each). V lost 5 bases and J lost 2, with 28 bases in between. Germline CDR1 SGHAT, CDR2 FQNNGV. CDR3 length: 19 amino acids. CDR3 nucleotide sequence: TGTGCCAGCAGCCCGACGTGGGATTCAAGACAGGGAGGGACCTACGAGCAGTACTTC. The encoded protein is CASSPTWDSRQGGTYEQYF.

The rearrangement links TRBV28 to TRBJ1-6, with 7 bases lining up with TRBD1. Germline CDR1 reads MDHEN; CDR2 reads SYDVKM. V dropped 6 bases and J dropped 7; count of bases not matched to a gene: 3. The CDR3 extends over 13 amino acids. The CDR3 sequence is CASSRDSNSPLHF. The CDR3 nucleotides read TGTGCCAGCAGCCGGGACAGCAATTCACCCCTCCACTTT. The complete variable domain, with remaining parts taken from reference TRBV28 and TRBJ1-6, reads DVKVTQSSRYLVKRTGEKVFLECVQDMDHENMFWYRQDPGLGLRLIYFSYDVKMKEKGDIPEGYSVSREKKERFSLILESASTNQTSMYLCASSRDSNSPLHFGNGTRLTVT.

This clonotype was seen ten or more times. V is TRBV21-1 and J is TRBJ1-1. TRBV21-1 is a documented pseudogene. This CDR3 has 14 amino acids. The DNA for the CDR3 is TGTGCCAGCAGCAAAAAATTGGCGAACACTGAAGCTTTCTTT. This sequence encodes CASSKKLANTEAFF.

The chain is built from TRBV20-1 and TRBJ2-5; 14 nucleotides align to TRBD2. J gave up 4 bases and V 3 bases, and 4 bases lay outside the gene matches. Germline V CDR1 and CDR2: DFQATT, SNEGSKA (reference sequence). This CDR3 spans 15 amino acids. The CDR3 sequence: CSARGTSGSLETQYF. The CDR3 region has the DNA TGCAGTGCTAGGGGGACTAGCGGGAGTCTAGAGACCCAGTACTTC.

The J gene is TRBJ2-2, the V gene TRBV6-5; D may correspond to TRBD1 or TRBD2 (6 bases each). This CDR3 is 14 amino acids long. The ends were cut back, 0 bases at V and 6 bases at J, with 8 bases in the middle. Looked up from germline, CDR1 is MNHEY and CDR2 is SVGAGI. DNA for the CDR3: TGTGCCAGCAGTTACTCGGGGGGCCCCGGGGAGCTGTTTTTT. Protein: CASSYSGGPGELFF.

This clonotype appeared many times. The chain uses TRBV7-2 and TRBJ1-4; weak D call: TRBD1 (5 bases). There are 15 residues in the CDR3. The V and J ends lost 4 bases and 0 bases respectively, with 9 bases between them. CDR1 is SGHTA and CDR2 is FQGNSA in the germline V gene. The CDR3 coding sequence is TGTGCCAGCAGCTCGCAGGGTGCAACTAATGAAAAACTGTTTTTT. Translating gives CASSSQGATNEKLFF. Full variable domain (outside the CDR3, taken from reference TRBV7-2 and TRBJ1-4): GAGVSQSPSNKVTEKGKDVELRCDPISGHTALYWYRQSLGQGLEFLIYFQGNSAPDKSGLPSDRFSAERTGGSVSTLTIQRTQQEDSAVYLCASSSQGATNEKLFFGSGTQLSVL.

In this sample, this clonotype turned up a few times. The chain links TRBV29-1 to TRBJ1-5, with D possibly being TRBD1 (5 bases). Trimming removed 7 bases from V and 6 bases from J, with 13 bases in between. This CDR3 region has 12 residues. CDR1 is SQVTM and CDR2 is ANQGSEA in the germline V gene. CDR3 sequence reads: CSAKTVGQPQHF. Written as DNA, the CDR3 is TGCAGCGCCAAGACAGTCGGTCAGCCCCAGCATTTT.

This clonotype has ten or more counts. The chain links TRBV29-1 to TRBJ1-1; 7 nucleotides agree with TRBD1. Unmatched junction bases numbered 2, after V lost 2 bases and J lost 5 bases. Germline V lookup: CDR1 SQVTM, CDR2 ANQGSEA. The CDR3 loop spans 12 amino acids. The CDR3 coding sequence is TGCAGCGTTGAAAACAGGGGAACTGAAGCTTTCTTT. Translation gives CSVENRGTEAFF.

The chain recombines TRBV10-3 with TRBJ2-5; D not certain. Germline V gene sequence: CDR1 ENHRY, CDR2 SYGVKD. Between the trimmed V and J ends, which lost 4 bases and 2 bases, there was a span of 11 bases. CDR3 length: 14 amino acids. CDR3 in amino acids: CAISGAPPQETQYF. The CDR3 region has the DNA TGTGCCATCAGTGGGGCCCCCCCACAAGAGACCCAGTACTTC.